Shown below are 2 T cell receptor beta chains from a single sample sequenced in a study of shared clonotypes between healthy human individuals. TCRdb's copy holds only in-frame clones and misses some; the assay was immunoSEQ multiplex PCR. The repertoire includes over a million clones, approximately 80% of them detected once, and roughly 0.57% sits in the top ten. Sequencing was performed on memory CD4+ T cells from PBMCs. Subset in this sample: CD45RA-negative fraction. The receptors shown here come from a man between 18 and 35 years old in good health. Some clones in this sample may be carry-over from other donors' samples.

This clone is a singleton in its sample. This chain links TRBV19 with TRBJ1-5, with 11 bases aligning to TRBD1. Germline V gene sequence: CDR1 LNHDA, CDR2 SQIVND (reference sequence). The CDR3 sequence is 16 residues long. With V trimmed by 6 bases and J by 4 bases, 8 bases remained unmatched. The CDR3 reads CASREPGTGGNQPQHF. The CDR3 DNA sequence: TGTGCCAGTAGAGAGCCTGGGACAGGGGGGAATCAGCCCCAGCATTTT.

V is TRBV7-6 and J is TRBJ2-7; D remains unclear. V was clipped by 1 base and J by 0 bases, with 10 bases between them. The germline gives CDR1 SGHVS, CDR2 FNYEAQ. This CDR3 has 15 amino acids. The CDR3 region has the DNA TGTGCCAGCAGCTTAGTCCCCAGAAGCTCCTACGAGCAGTACTTC. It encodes CASSLVPRSSYEQYF.